The next 29 T cell receptor beta chains were all read from a single sample in a study of cytomegalovirus exposure and HLA in healthy donors. Assay: immunoSEQ multiplex PCR; the TCRdb copy retains only in-frame clones and omits some. The sample lists some 260,000 clones, 90% occurring once. Sequenced: PBMCs. These receptors were taken from a woman between 25 and 40 years old in good health and CMV-seronegative.

The rearrangement uses TRBV5-4 and TRBJ2-2, with D possibly matching TRBD2 (6 bases). The CDR3 consists of 15 residues. Trimming stripped 0 bases from V and 2 bases from J, with 8 bases between. Per the germline V gene, CDR1 is SGHNT and CDR2 is YYREEE (reference sequence). The CDR3 loop is CASSLAGTNTGELFF. The CDR3 nucleotides are TGTGCCAGCAGCTTGGCAGGGACTAACACCGGGGAGCTGTTTTTT. Drawing the rest from reference TRBV5-4 and TRBJ2-2, the complete variable domain is ETGVTQSPTHLIKTRGQQVTLRCSSQSGHNTVSWYQQALGQGPQFIFQYYREEENGRGNFPPRFSGLQFPNYSSELNVNALELDDSALYLCASSLAGTNTGELFFGEGSRLTVL.

The J gene is TRBJ2-7, the V gene TRBV4-1; no clear D gene. The V and J ends lost 0 bases and 5 bases respectively, with 14 bases between them. CDR3 length equals 15 residues. Germline values: CDR1 MGHRA, CDR2 YSYEKL. As DNA, the CDR3 is TGCGCCAGCAGCCAAGAAGTAGGTCTTGCCAACGAGCAGTACTTC. Translated: CASSQEVGLANEQYF.

The chain employs TRBV5-1 and TRBJ2-2; D not certain. The CDR3 runs 14 residues. Germline loops: CDR1 SGHRS, CDR2 YFSETQ. The V and J ends lost 4 bases and 5 bases respectively, with 12 bases between them. CDR3 nucleotide sequence: TGCGCCAGCAGCCCACCAACGGAGACCGGGGAGCTGTTTTTT. Protein product: CASSPPTETGELFF.

This clone turned up a few times. V gene TRBV6-5 combines with J gene TRBJ2-7; the D gene could be TRBD1 or TRBD2 (5 bases each). CDR3 length: 14 amino acids. The germline V gene has CDR1 MNHEY and CDR2 SVGAGI. V was trimmed by 0 bases and J by 4 bases, leaving 10 bases between them. The CDR3 DNA reads as TGTGCCAGCAGTTACTCGAACGAGGGGTACGAGCAGTACTTC. Protein product: CASSYSNEGYEQYF.

This clone was seen only once. The chain uses TRBV2 and TRBJ2-1; 9 nucleotides agree with TRBD1. J gave up 5 bases and V 8 bases, and 4 bases lay outside the gene matches. The CDR3 is made up of 13 amino acids. Germline V gene lookup returns CDR1 SNHLY and CDR2 FYNNEI. The CDR3 here is CASGTGSDNEQFF. CDR3 nucleotide sequence: TGTGCCAGCGGGACAGGGAGCGACAATGAGCAGTTCTTC. The variable domain in full, with the rest retrieved from reference TRBV2 and TRBJ2-1, is EPEVTQTPSHQVTQMGQEVILRCVPISNHLYFYWYRQILGQKVEFLVSFYNNEISEKSEIFDDQFSVERPDGSNFTLKIRSTKLEDSAMYFCASGTGSDNEQFFGPGTRLTVL.

The sample holds a few counts of this clone. The J gene is TRBJ2-7, the V gene TRBV5-4; weak D call: TRBD2 (5 bases). V was trimmed by 3 bases and J by 7 bases, leaving 5 bases between them. Germline V gene lookup returns CDR1 SGHNT and CDR2 YYREEE (reference sequence). This CDR3 is 10 amino acids long. The CDR3 loop reads CASSSGEQYF. CDR3 DNA: TGTGCCAGCAGCTCGGGGGAGCAGTACTTC.

The V and J genes are TRBV7-6 and TRBJ2-1; a possible D gene is TRBD2 (5 bases). The CDR3 runs to 13 residues. The V gene lost 10 bases and the J gene lost 6 bases, with 16 bases spanning the gap. Germline V gene sequence: CDR1 SGHVS, CDR2 FNYEAQ. CDR3 in DNA: TGTGCCACCTCGGACTTGGGTAGCAATGAGCAGTTCTTC. Its translation is CATSDLGSNEQFF.

V is TRBV28 and J is TRBJ1-2; D not resolved. The germline CDR1 and CDR2 sequences are MDHEN and SYDVKM. V was pared by 7 bases and J by 6 bases, with 15 bases between. The length of the CDR3 is 13 residues. The CDR3 protein is CASTPWDSNGYTF. In DNA, the CDR3 is TGTGCCAGCACCCCCTGGGATTCGAATGGCTACACCTTC.

The chain has TRBV6-5 and TRBJ2-3, with D unclear. From germline, CDR1 is MNHEY and CDR2 SVGAGI. The CDR3 is 12 amino acids. Trimming removed 8 bases from V and 0 bases from J, with 6 bases in between. The CDR3 nucleotides read TGTGCCAGCCACCAGAGCACAGATACGCAGTATTTT. Its protein is CASHQSTDTQYF.

The V call is TRBV4-1, the J call TRBJ1-5; TRBD1 matches 9 bases. Germline trimming cut 4 bases from V and 6 bases from J; bases unmatched to any gene: 4. There are 14 residues in the CDR3. Germline V gene sequence: CDR1 MGHRA, CDR2 YSYEKL. CDR3 amino acids: CASSPGTGPQPQHF. For the CDR3, the DNA is TGCGCCAGCAGCCCGGGGACAGGGCCTCAGCCCCAGCATTTT.

The chain couples TRBV4-3 to TRBJ2-7, with TRBD1 identical over 9 bases. V shed 1 base, J shed 2 bases, and the junction held 3 bases outside the gene matches. The CDR3 totals 15 residues. The germline V gene has CDR1 LGHNA and CDR2 YSLEER. The CDR3 is CASSQAGTGTYEQYF. Here the CDR3 DNA reads TGCGCCAGCAGCCAAGCGGGGACAGGGACCTACGAGCAGTACTTC.

This clone was recorded once. The rearrangement joins TRBV5-1 to TRBJ2-2; 15 positions agree with TRBD2. After removal of 0 bases from V and 2 bases from J, the junction contained 2 bases not matched to a gene. The germline V gene encodes CDR1 SGHRS and CDR2 YFSETQ. The CDR3 has 18 residues. DNA of the CDR3: TGCGCCAGCAGCTTGGTGGGACTAGCGGGAGGTAACACCGGGGAGCTGTTTTTT. The encoded protein is CASSLVGLAGGNTGELFF.

The J gene is TRBJ2-3, the V gene TRBV20-1, with D uncertain. V lost 6 bases to trimming and J lost 5 bases, with 9 bases between them. This CDR3 has 11 amino acids. The germline V gene has CDR1 DFQATT and CDR2 SNEGSKA (reference sequence). CDR3 sequence reads: CSAAYGDTQYF. The DNA for the CDR3 is TGCAGTGCGGCTTATGGAGATACGCAGTATTTT.

This clone was seen just once. This chain connects TRBV29-1 to TRBJ2-7; unclear D gene. CDR3 length: 12 residues. Trimming removed 7 bases at V and 4 bases at J, with 14 bases between. Germline V gene sequence: CDR1 SQVTM, CDR2 ANQGSEA. Here the CDR3 reads CSAAFAPYEQYF. The CDR3 coding sequence is TGCAGCGCGGCTTTTGCCCCTTACGAGCAGTACTTC.

This CDR3 reads CASSQTYNEQFF. Written as DNA, the CDR3 is TGTGCCAGCAGCCAAACTTACAATGAGCAGTTCTTC. V and J are TRBV5-6 and TRBJ2-1; D ambiguous. CDR1 and CDR2 from the germline V gene are SGHDT and YYEEEE. The CDR3 covers 12 residues. Trimming shortened V by 4 bases and J by 4 bases, and 6 bases separated the two germline ends.

V is TRBV13 and J is TRBJ2-5; 13 bases align to TRBD2. The CDR3 length is 15 residues. The trim removed 6 bases at V and 3 bases at J, leaving 4 bases unmatched. Germline CDR1 and CDR2: PRHDT and FYEKMQ (reference sequence). CDR3 nucleotide sequence: TGTGCCAGCAGTACCGGACTAGCGGGAGAAGAGACCCAGTACTTC. Protein: CASSTGLAGEETQYF.

V gene TRBV6-1 combines with J gene TRBJ1-4; 7 bases match TRBD1. Germline V gene lookup returns CDR1 MNHNS and CDR2 SASEGT. The CDR3 loop spans 16 amino acids. The V segment lost 4 bases and the J segment 0 bases; nucleotides outside the gene matches: 5. Written as DNA, the CDR3 is TGTGCCAGCAGTGTAGCTACAGGGGCAACTAATGAAAAACTGTTTTTT. Its protein product is CASSVATGATNEKLFF.

V gene TRBV7-8 combines with J gene TRBJ2-7; 8 bases match TRBD1. The length of the CDR3 is 16 residues. Unmatched junction bases numbered 8, after V lost 3 bases and J lost 1 base. Germline-derived CDR1 and CDR2 are SGHVS and FQNEAQ. CDR3 sequence: CASSFDRGGGSYEQYF. CDR3 in DNA: TGTGCCAGCAGCTTCGACAGGGGAGGAGGGTCCTACGAGCAGTACTTC.

The chain links TRBV7-2 to TRBJ2-3, with D possibly TRBD1 on 5 matching bases. Germline assignment: CDR1 SGHTA and CDR2 FQGNSA. The CDR3 is 13 residues long. With 5 bases removed from V and 6 bases from J, the gap between germline ends came to 12 bases. The DNA of the CDR3 is TGTGCCAGCAGCCTTTTACAGGCGGATACGCAGTATTTT. As protein: CASSLLQADTQYF.

The J gene is TRBJ1-3, the V gene TRBV11-3; D not resolved. CDR3 length: 19 residues. Germline V gene sequence: CDR1 SGHNT, CDR2 YENEEA. Trimming took 4 bases from V and 1 from J, leaving 23 bases between them. The CDR3 loop reads CASSYEESIGPASGNTIYF. The CDR3 DNA reads as TGTGCCAGCAGCTACGAAGAGTCTATCGGCCCCGCGTCTGGAAACACCATATATTTT. The whole variable domain, remainder taken from reference TRBV11-3 and TRBJ1-3, is EAGVVQSPRYKIIEKKQPVAFWCNPISGHNTLYWYLQNLGQGPELLIRYENEEAVDDSQLPKDRFSAERLKGVDSTLKIQPAELGDSAVYLCASSYEESIGPASGNTIYFGEGSWLTVV.

V gene TRBV28 combines with J gene TRBJ2-7; 10 nucleotides agree with TRBD2. Per the germline V gene, CDR1 is MDHEN and CDR2 is SYDVKM. Trimming removed 4 bases from V and 3 bases from J; junction bases left unmatched: 6. This CDR3 region has 15 residues. The CDR3 loop is CASSSPGLAYYEQYF. CDR3 coding DNA: TGTGCCAGCAGTTCCCCGGGACTAGCGTACTACGAGCAGTACTTC.

V is TRBV5-6 and J is TRBJ1-2, with 9 bases matching TRBD1. CDR1 SGHDT and CDR2 YYEEEE come from the germline V gene. Trimming cost V 1 base and J 4 bases; bases outside gene matches: 2. CDR3 size: 14 residues. The DNA of the CDR3 is TGTGCCAGCAGCTTGACAGGGGGCGCCTATGGCTACACCTTC. Its protein product is CASSLTGGAYGYTF. The full variable domain, completed using reference TRBV5-6 and TRBJ1-2, is DAGVTQSPTHLIKTRGQQVTLRCSPKSGHDTVSWYQQALGQGPQFIFQYYEEEERQRGNFPDRFSGHQFPNYSSELNVNALLLGDSALYLCASSLTGGAYGYTFGSGTRLTVV.

This clone was counted a single time. The V and J genes are TRBV28 and TRBJ2-1; D might be TRBD2 (6 bases). The CDR3 has 14 amino acids. Trimming removed 3 bases at V and 7 bases at J, with 13 bases between. The germline gives CDR1 MDHEN, CDR2 SYDVKM. In DNA, the CDR3 is TGTGCCAGCAGTTTCCCGGGAGCTGGGAATGAGCAGTTCTTC. As protein: CASSFPGAGNEQFF.

The J gene is TRBJ2-2, the V gene TRBV27; 10 bases agree with TRBD2. The CDR3 sequence is 16 residues long. The V gene's germline CDR1 is MNHEY and CDR2 SMNVEV (reference sequence). The V and J ends lost 8 bases and 6 bases, in that order; junction bases with no gene match: 12. CDR3 DNA: TGTGCCAGCCGGGTTTCGAGCGGGAGGGCCCCCGGGGAGCTGTTTTTT. This translates into CASRVSSGRAPGELFF.

This sequence joins TRBV7-6 and TRBJ2-2; D is unclear. The CDR3 sequence is 13 residues long. Trimming took 5 bases from V and 5 from J, leaving 9 bases between them. CDR1 SGHVS and CDR2 FNYEAQ come from the germline V gene. Here the CDR3 DNA reads TGTGCCAGCAGCATAGGCCGGACCGGGGAGCTGTTTTTT. It specifies CASSIGRTGELFF.

J is TRBJ2-3 and V is TRBV28; the match to TRBD1 covers 9 bases. The CDR3 loop spans 15 amino acids. The V and J ends lost 6 bases and 5 bases, in that order; junction bases with no gene match: 9. Germline CDR1 reads MDHEN; CDR2 reads SYDVKM. Here the CDR3 DNA reads TGTGCCAGCAGCTTGGAGCACAGGGGGCTAGATACGCAGTATTTT. Protein product: CASSLEHRGLDTQYF.

The CDR3 spells CASSLGTVESYEQYF. CDR3 bases: TGTGCCAGCAGCTTGGGTACGGTTGAATCCTACGAGCAGTACTTC. The chain has TRBV5-6 and TRBJ2-7; no reliable D call. CDR1 SGHDT and CDR2 YYEEEE come from the germline V gene. The V end was cut by 0 bases, the J end by 1 base, with 11 bases between. The CDR3 loop spans 15 amino acids.

This chain joins TRBV19 and TRBJ1-2, with TRBD1 matching over 9 bases. V dropped 6 bases and J dropped 4; count of bases not matched to a gene: 6. The V gene's germline CDR1 is LNHDA and CDR2 SQIVND (reference sequence). The CDR3 has 14 residues. The CDR3 reads CASRATGGGYGYTF. CDR3 DNA: TGTGCCAGTAGGGCAACAGGGGGCGGCTATGGCTACACCTTC.

The rearrangement uses TRBV21-1 and TRBJ2-4; the table gives TRBD2 as D, unverified against the DNA. TRBV21-1 corresponds to a pseudogene. The CDR3 extends over 13 amino acids. The CDR3 DNA follows: TGTGCCAGCAGCAAAGTTCGCGGTAACATTCAGTACTTC. Amino acid sequence: CASSKVRGNIQYF.